This TCR beta chain emerged from a study of PD-L1 blockade in urothelial cancer. Study information: Patients previously received 0 to 3 chemotherapy regimens. Blood was evaluated 3 weeks (second dose) and 6 weeks after therapy began. When blood samples were assessed, the median T cell count was around 150,000.

Clones were sequenced by immunoSEQ multiplex PCR, and TCRdb holds only the in-frame ones, with some missing. Found here are around 30,000 clones, approximately 80% of them singletons; the top ten hold under 3%. The V gene end was trimmed by 7 bases and the J gene end by 0 bases; junction bases not matched to a gene: 15. The CDR3 consists of 18 residues. Time point in this sample: peripheral blood 6 weeks after treatment start. The chain recombines TRBV23-1 with TRBJ2-4; TRBD1 aligns across 7 bases. TRBV23-1 is classed as an ORF, of uncertain function. The sequences come from PBMCs, collected around atezolizumab (anti-PD-L1) treatment. This clonotype was sampled from a man between 65 and 80 years old with urothelial cancer. In nucleotides, the CDR3 is TGCGCCAGCACTTCCCGGGACAGAGCGATGTTAGCCAAAAACATTCAGTACTTC. It yields the protein CASTSRDRAMLAKNIQYF.